The 15 T cell receptor beta chains presented below share a single source sample, sequenced in a study of T cells expressing NK-cell markers. TCRdb reworked the 5' RACE reads into one entry per CDR3 protein, no DNA. The sample is made up of approximately 420,000 distinct CDR3 sequences, and the top ten hold 9.5% to 12% of it. The material sequenced was blood T cells: a sorted CD56 or NKG2C T cell subset, CD4+ or CD8+ T cells, or bulk PBMC T cells (not recorded which). Source of these receptors: a woman aged 45-59 years in good health.

The chain combines TRBV29-1 with TRBJ2-5; TCRdb indicates TRBD2, and absent DNA this call remains unverified. Germline V CDR1 and CDR2: SQVTM, ANQGSEA. The CDR3 spans 14 residues. This chain's CDR3 is CSVGGPKSRETQYF.

The chain is built from TRBV10-3 and TRBJ2-2; TCRdb lists TRBD2, though no DNA is available to test this call. The CDR3 loop spans 20 amino acids. Germline assignment: CDR1 ENHRY and CDR2 SYGVKD. The CDR3 sequence: CAISDPSHSGRQTNTGEQFF.

The rearrangement uses TRBV3-1 and TRBJ1-2. CDR3 size: 14 residues. The germline CDR1 and CDR2 sequences are LGHDT and YNNKEL (reference sequence). CDR3 sequence: CASSQRGGTEGYTF.

V gene TRBV18 combines with J gene TRBJ2-3. This CDR3 region has 15 residues. CDR1 and CDR2 (germline): KGHSH, LQKENI. Here the CDR3 reads CASSPAAGGVDTQYF.

The chain is built from TRBV3-1 and TRBJ2-1. CDR3 length equals 15 residues. Germline values: CDR1 LGHDT, CDR2 YNNKEL (reference sequence). The CDR3 reads CASTPDYLKGNEQFF.

The genes are TRBV12-3 or TRBV12-4 and TRBJ2-7. CDR3 length: 14 amino acids. This CDR3 is CASSFHSVAYEQYF.

V and J are TRBV19 and TRBJ2-7; the D gene TCRdb calls, TRBD1, cannot be checked with no DNA. The CDR3 consists of 14 residues. Germline loops: CDR1 LNHDA, CDR2 SQIVND (reference sequence). CDR3 loop: CASSIGHPRDEQYF. The full variable domain, in which reference TRBV19 and TRBJ2-7 provide the parts outside the CDR3, is DGGITQSPKYLFRKEGQNVTLSCEQNLNHDAMYWYRQDPGQGLRLIYYSQIVNDFQKGDIAEGYSVSREKKESFPLTVTSAQKNPTAFYLCASSIGHPRDEQYFGPGTRLTVT.

The J gene is TRBJ1-5, the V gene TRBV10-3. Per germline, CDR1 ENHRY and CDR2 SYGVKD. This CDR3 spans 14 amino acids. CDR3 region: CAISGDLGNQPQHF.

The J gene is TRBJ1-4, the V gene TRBV29-1. CDR3 length equals 12 residues. The germline V gene encodes CDR1 SQVTM and CDR2 ANQGSEA. The CDR3 sequence is CSASGGREKLFF.

The V call is TRBV12-3 or TRBV12-4, the J call TRBJ1-5; as DNA is missing, the TRBD1 call by TCRdb cannot be tested. The length of the CDR3 is 12 residues. The CDR3: CASRKGIQPQHF.

The chain couples TRBV14 to TRBJ2-1; the D call of TRBD1 rests on TCRdb alone, since no DNA is present to check it. The germline V gene encodes CDR1 SGHDN and CDR2 FVKESK. The CDR3 loop spans 15 amino acids. The CDR3: CASSEWTGGFDEQFF.

The rearrangement links TRBV4-1 to TRBJ1-6; TCRdb names TRBD1, which stays unverified in the absence of DNA. The CDR3 covers 13 residues. Germline V gene sequence: CDR1 MGHRA, CDR2 YSYEKL. Here the CDR3 reads CASSFPGTSPLHF.

This chain joins TRBV5-6 and TRBJ2-3; the D gene TCRdb calls, TRBD2, cannot be checked with no DNA. Germline lookup yields CDR1 SGHDT and CDR2 YYEEEE. The CDR3 totals 12 residues. This CDR3 is CASGLESDTQYF.

The chain combines TRBV4-1 with TRBJ2-5; TCRdb's D call, TRBD2, is unchecked because there is no DNA. Germline CDR1 reads MGHRA; CDR2 reads YSYEKL. CDR3 length equals 16 residues. CDR3 region: CASRPLAGGVEETQYF.

The J gene is TRBJ2-2, the V gene TRBV27; as DNA is missing, the TRBD1 call by TCRdb cannot be tested. Per the germline V gene, CDR1 is MNHEY and CDR2 is SMNVEV (reference sequence). This CDR3 is 15 amino acids long. The CDR3 is CASSQGQGAVGELFF.